This T cell receptor (beta chain) was sequenced during a study of T cells in localized non-small cell lung cancer (dated by TCRdb to 2019 to 2021). About the full investigation: The study examined T cell repertoires in under 300 patients with early-stage NSCLC and compared tumors with uninvolved tumor-adjacent lungs. The cohort was made up of a few hundred treatment-naive NSCLC patients whose localized lung tumors had been resected. Of the NSCLC patients, 129 were male and approximately 97 were female, and the mean age was approximately 64 years. Broad study findings and their caveats: Because multi-region tumor sequencing was not done, intratumor heterogeneity could not be ruled out. The highest T cell clonality was observed in uninvolved tumor-adjacent lung, where clonality exceeded that of tumor, suggesting that antigenic responses were more focused in uninvolved tumor-adjacent lung. Higher T cell density in blood was associated with longer overall survival, whereas higher clonality in adjacent lung was associated with shorter survival. Because the study design was exploratory, TCR variables were selected using unadjusted p-values without false-discovery rate correction. Of the top 100 tumor clones, a median of roughly 56 were detected in paired uninvolved adjacent lung; 28 were also among that lung's top 100.

About this clone: Which antigen it targets is not known. The sample holds no much larger clone one base away, and base qualities are not on file.

At diagnosis, tumor, uninvolved tumor-adjacent lung and peripheral blood were collected and then preserved as a mix of FFPE and fresh-frozen material. Blood samples were analyzed as peripheral blood mononuclear cells for TCR repertoire profiling. The immunoSEQ Assay was used to sequence TCR beta CDR3 regions from DNA. The source study handled its data this way. T cell density was computed as TCR beta template counts normalized to usable DNA estimated by amplifying housekeeping genes. Richness was estimated using the preseqR package, with extrapolation to 400,000 templates for PBMC samples and to 120,000 templates for tissue samples. Clonality was defined by subtracting Pielou's evenness from one. Differential abundance testing on productive amino-acid clonotypes, with a minimum total count of 5 and an alpha of 0.1, was used to identify tissue-enriched TCRs. The Jaccard Index and the Morisita Overlap Index were used to measure how much the repertoires overlapped between compartments. TCR beta CDR3s were clustered by GLIPH together with public tetramer-defined viral CDR3s, and at least three viral sequences plus V-gene enrichment were required for viral motifs. Here the immuneACCESS table is served through TCRdb, limited to in-frame sequences with V and J called. Missing clones are a known gap in these copies; in checked studies unresolved V genes cover under half, and the rest lacks a known reason. The DNA was the basis for D and trimming; V, J and clone size are from that table. Counted in this sample were nearly 25,000 clones; 92% of them appeared once. The top ten hold around 15% of the sample.

This TCR derives from a man aged 35 to 70 with stage III squamous cell lung carcinoma. Sequencing used peripheral blood, obtained before any cancer treatment.

The base sequence is TGCGCCAGCAGCTTGGGGAGTAGCGGGGGATTCTACGAGCAGTACTTC. It translates to CASSLGSSGGFYEQYF. The V and J genes are TRBV5-1 and TRBJ2-7; the central 9 bases match TRBD2. Measured from the cysteine to the phenylalanine, the CDR3 is 16 residues long. Only the CDR3 region is kept as DNA, spanning 48 bases read in frame from base 1. The germline V gene specifies SGHRS as CDR1 and YFSETQ as CDR2. Germline trimming: 0 bases from V, 3 bases from J; junction bases outside gene matches: 7.